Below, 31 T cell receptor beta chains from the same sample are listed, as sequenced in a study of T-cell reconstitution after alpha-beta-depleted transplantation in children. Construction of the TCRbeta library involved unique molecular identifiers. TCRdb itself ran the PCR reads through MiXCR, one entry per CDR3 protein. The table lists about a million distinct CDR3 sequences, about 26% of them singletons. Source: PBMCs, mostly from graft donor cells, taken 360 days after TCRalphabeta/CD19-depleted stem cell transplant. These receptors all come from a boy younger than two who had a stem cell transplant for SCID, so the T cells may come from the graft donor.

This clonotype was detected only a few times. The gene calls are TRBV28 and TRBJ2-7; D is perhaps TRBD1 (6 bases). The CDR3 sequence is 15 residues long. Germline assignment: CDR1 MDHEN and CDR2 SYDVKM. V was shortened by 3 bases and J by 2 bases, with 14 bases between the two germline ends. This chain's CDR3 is CASSFGTWFTYEQYF. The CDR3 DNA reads TGTGCCAGCAGTTTCGGGACATGGTTTACCTACGAGCAGTACTTC.

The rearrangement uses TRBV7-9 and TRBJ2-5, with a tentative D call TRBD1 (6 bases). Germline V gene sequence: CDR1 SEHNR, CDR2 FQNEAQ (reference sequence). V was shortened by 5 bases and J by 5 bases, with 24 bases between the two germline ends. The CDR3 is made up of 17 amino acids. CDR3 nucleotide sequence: TGTGCCAGCAGCCCGCGGACAGCTATCCGGCGGTTGGAGACCCAGTACTTC. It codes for CASSPRTAIRRLETQYF.

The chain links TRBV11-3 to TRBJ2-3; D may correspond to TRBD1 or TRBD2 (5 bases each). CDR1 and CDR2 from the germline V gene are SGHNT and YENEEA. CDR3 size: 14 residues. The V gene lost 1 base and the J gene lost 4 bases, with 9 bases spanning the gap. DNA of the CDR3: TGTGCCAGCAGCTTAGGAGAGGGGTCAGATACGCAGTATTTT. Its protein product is CASSLGEGSDTQYF.

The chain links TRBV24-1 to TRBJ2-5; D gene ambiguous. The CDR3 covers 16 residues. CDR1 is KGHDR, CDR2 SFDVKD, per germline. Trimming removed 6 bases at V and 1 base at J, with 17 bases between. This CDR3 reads CATSSPFSDRQETQYF. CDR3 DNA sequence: TGTGCCACCAGTAGTCCCTTTTCGGACCGCCAAGAGACCCAGTACTTC.

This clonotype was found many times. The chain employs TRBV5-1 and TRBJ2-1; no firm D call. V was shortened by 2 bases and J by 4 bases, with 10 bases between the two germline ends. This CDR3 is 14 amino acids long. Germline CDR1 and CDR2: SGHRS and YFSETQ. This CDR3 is CASSFEVRYNEQFF. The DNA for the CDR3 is TGCGCCAGCAGCTTCGAAGTCCGTTACAATGAGCAGTTCTTC.

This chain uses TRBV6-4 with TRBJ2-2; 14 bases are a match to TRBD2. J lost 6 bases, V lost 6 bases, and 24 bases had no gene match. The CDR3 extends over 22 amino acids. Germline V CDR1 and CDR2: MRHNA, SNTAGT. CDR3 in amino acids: CASRAQGGKTGTSGGLSGELFF. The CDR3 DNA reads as TGTGCCAGCAGAGCCCAAGGCGGGAAAACCGGGACTAGCGGGGGACTTTCCGGGGAGCTGTTTTTT.

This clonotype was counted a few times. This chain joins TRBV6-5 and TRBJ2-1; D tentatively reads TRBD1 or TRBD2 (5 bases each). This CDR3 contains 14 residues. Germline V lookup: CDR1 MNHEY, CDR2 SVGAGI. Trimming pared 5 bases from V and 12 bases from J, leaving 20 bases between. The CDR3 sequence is CASSHRDGAGGQFF. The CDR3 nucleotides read TGTGCCAGCAGTCACCGGGACGGGGCAGGAGGGCAGTTCTTC.

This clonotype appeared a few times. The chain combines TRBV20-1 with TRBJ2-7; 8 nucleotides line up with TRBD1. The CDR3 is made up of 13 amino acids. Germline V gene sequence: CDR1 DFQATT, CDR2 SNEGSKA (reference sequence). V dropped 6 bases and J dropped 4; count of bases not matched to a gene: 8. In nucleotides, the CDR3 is TGCAGTGCCCAGGGGGCGCAAAGGTACGAGCAGTACTTC. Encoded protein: CSAQGAQRYEQYF.

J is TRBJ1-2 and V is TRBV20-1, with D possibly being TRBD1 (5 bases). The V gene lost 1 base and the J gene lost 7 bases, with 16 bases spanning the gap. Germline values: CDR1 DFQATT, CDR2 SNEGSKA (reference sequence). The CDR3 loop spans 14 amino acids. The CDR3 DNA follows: TGCAGTGCTAGAGGCGGCCAGGGTCAGGGTGGCTACACCTTC. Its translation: CSARGGQGQGGYTF.

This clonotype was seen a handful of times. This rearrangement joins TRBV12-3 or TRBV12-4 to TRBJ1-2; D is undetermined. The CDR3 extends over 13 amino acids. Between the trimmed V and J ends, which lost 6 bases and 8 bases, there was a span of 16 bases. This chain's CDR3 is CASSPPGRRGYTF. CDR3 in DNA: TGTGCCAGCAGCCCGCCCGGGCGAAGGGGCTACACCTTC.

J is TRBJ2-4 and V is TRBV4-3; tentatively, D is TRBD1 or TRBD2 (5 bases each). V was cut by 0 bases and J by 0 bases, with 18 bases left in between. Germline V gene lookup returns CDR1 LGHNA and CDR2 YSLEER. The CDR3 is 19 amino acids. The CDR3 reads CASSQDGVPGASAKNIQYF. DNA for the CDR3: TGCGCCAGCAGCCAAGACGGGGTCCCCGGGGCCTCAGCCAAAAACATTCAGTACTTC.

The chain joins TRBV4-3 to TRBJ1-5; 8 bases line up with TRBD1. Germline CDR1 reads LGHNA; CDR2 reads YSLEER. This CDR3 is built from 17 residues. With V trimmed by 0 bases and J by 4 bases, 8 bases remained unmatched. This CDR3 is CASSQDLAWDRNQPQHF. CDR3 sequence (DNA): TGCGCCAGCAGCCAAGACCTCGCGTGGGACAGGAATCAGCCCCAGCATTTT.

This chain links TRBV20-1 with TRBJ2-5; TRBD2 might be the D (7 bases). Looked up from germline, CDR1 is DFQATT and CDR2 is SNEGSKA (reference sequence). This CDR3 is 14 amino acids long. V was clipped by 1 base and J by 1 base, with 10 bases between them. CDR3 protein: CSARAGGPQETQYF. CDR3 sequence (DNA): TGCAGTGCTAGAGCGGGGGGCCCCCAAGAGACCCAGTACTTC.

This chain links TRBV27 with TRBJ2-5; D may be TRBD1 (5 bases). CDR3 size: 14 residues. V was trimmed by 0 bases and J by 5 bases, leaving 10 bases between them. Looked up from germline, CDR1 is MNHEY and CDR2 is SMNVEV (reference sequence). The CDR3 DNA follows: TGTGCCAGCAGTTTATCTCCAGGGTGGGAGACCCAGTACTTC. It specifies CASSLSPGWETQYF.

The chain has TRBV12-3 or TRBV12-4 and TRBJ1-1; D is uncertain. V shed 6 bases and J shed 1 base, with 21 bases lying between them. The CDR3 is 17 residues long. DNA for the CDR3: TGTGCCAGCAGCCCTCTTGGGCCCTTGAGAGGGAACACTGAAGCTTTCTTT. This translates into CASSPLGPLRGNTEAFF.

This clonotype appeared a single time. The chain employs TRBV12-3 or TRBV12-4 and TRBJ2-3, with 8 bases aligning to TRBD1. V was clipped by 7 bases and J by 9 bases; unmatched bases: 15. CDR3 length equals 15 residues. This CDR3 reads CASNPGGGGAETQYF. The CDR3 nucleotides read TGTGCCAGCAATCCAGGGGGCGGCGGAGCCGAAACGCAGTATTTT.

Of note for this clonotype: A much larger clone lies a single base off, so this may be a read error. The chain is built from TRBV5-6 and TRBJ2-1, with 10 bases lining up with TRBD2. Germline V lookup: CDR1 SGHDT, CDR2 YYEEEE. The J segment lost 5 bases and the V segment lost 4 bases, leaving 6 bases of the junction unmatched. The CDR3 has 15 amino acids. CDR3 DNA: TGTGCCAGCAGCCCGGGACTAGCGAGGAACAATGAGCAGTTCTTC. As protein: CASSPGLARNNEQFF.

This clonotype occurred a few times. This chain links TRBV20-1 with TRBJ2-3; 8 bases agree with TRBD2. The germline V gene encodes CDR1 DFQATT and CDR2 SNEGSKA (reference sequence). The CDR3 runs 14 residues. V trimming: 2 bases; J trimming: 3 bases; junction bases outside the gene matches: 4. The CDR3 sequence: CSARFQRGTDTQYF. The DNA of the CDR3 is TGCAGTGCTAGATTCCAGCGGGGGACAGATACGCAGTATTTT.

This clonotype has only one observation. CDR3 sequence (DNA): TGTGCCAGCTCACCTGATCCGCAGGGAAGTGAAGAGACCCAGTACTTC. Its protein product is CASSPDPQGSEETQYF. This chain uses TRBV18 with TRBJ2-5; TRBD1 is a possible D gene (5 bases). Between the trimmed V and J ends, which lost 3 bases and 3 bases, there was a span of 17 bases. The length of the CDR3 is 16 residues. CDR1 KGHSH and CDR2 LQKENI come from the germline V gene. Combining the CDR3 with reference TRBV18 and TRBJ2-5 gives the whole variable domain NAGVMQNPRHLVRRRGQEARLRCSPMKGHSHVYWYRQLPEEGLKFMVYLQKENIIDESGMPKERFSAEFPKEGPSILRIQQVVRGDSAAYFCASSPDPQGSEETQYFGPGTRLLVL.

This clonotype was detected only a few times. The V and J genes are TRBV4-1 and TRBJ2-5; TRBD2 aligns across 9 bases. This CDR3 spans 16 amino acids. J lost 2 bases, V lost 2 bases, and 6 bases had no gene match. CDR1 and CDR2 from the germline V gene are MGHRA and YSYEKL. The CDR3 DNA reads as TGCGCCAGCAGCCAAAATAGCGGGGGCCGTCAAGAGACCCAGTACTTC. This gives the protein CASSQNSGGRQETQYF.

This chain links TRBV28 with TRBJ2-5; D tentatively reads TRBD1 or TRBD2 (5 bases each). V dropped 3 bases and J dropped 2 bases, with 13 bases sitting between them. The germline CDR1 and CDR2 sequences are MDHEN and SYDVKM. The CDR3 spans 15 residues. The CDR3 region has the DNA TGTGCCAGCAGTTTTCTCGGGACCTATCAAGAGACCCAGTACTTC. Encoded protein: CASSFLGTYQETQYF. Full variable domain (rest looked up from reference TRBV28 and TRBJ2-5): DVKVTQSSRYLVKRTGEKVFLECVQDMDHENMFWYRQDPGLGLRLIYFSYDVKMKEKGDIPEGYSVSREKKERFSLILESASTNQTSMYLCASSFLGTYQETQYFGPGTRLLVL.

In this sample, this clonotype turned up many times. The CDR3 DNA follows: TGTGCCAGCAGTCTGACAGCTGGAAACACCATATATTTT. It yields the protein CASSLTAGNTIYF. The chain links TRBV27 to TRBJ1-3, with a possible D match to TRBD1 (5 bases). In germline, CDR1 is MNHEY, CDR2 SMNVEV (reference sequence). With 5 bases removed from V and 2 bases from J, the gap between germline ends came to 7 bases. The CDR3 has 13 residues.

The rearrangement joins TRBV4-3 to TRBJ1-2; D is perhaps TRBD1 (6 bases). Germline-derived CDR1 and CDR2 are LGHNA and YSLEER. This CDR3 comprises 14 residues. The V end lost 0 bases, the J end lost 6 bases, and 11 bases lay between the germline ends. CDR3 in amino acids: CASSQDRRGDGYTF. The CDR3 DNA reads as TGCGCCAGCAGCCAAGATCGCAGGGGAGATGGCTACACCTTC.

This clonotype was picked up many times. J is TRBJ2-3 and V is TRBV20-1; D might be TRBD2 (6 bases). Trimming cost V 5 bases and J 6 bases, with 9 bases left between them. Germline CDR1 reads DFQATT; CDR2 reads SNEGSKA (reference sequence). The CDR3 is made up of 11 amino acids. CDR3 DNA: TGCAGTGCTGAGGGACTGGATACGCAGTATTTT. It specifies CSAEGLDTQYF.

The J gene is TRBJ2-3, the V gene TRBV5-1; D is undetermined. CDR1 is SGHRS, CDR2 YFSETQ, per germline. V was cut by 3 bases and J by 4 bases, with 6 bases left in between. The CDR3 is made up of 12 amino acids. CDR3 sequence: CASSSHPDTQYF. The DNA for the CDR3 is TGCGCCAGCAGCTCCCACCCAGATACGCAGTATTTT.

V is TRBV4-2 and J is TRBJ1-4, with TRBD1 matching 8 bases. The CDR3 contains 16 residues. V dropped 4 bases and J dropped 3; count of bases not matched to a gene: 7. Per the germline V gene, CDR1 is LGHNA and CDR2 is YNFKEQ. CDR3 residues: CASSLRGQDPNEKLFF. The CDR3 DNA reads TGTGCCAGCAGCCTTCGGGGACAGGATCCTAATGAAAAACTGTTTTTT.

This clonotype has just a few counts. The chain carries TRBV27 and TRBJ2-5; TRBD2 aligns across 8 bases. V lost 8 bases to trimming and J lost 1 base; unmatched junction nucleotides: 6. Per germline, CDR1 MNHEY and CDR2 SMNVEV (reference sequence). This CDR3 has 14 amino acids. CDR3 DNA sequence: TGTGCCAGCGGAGGAGCGGGGGCCCAAGAGACCCAGTACTTC. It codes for CASGGAGAQETQYF.

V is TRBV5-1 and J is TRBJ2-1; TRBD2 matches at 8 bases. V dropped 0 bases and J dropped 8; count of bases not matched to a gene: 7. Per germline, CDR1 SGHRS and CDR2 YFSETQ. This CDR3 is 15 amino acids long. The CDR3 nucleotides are TGCGCCAGCAGCTTGGCCGGGGGGGCCTGGGATGAGCAGTTCTTC. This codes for CASSLAGGAWDEQFF.

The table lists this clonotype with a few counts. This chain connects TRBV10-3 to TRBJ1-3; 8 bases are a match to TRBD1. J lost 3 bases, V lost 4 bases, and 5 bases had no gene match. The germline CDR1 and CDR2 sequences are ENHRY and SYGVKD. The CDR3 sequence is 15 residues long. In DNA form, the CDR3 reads TGTGCCATCAGTGTAGGAGGACAGGGTGGAAACACCATATATTTT. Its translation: CAISVGGQGGNTIYF.

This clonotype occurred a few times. CDR3 loop: CAIGETGSYEQYF. The CDR3 DNA follows: TGTGCCATCGGGGAGACAGGGTCCTACGAGCAGTACTTC. The V call is TRBV10-3, the J call TRBJ2-7, with TRBD1 matching over 7 bases. The CDR3 has 13 residues. Germline CDR1 reads ENHRY; CDR2 reads SYGVKD. Germline trimming cut 8 bases from V and 1 base from J; bases unmatched to any gene: 5.

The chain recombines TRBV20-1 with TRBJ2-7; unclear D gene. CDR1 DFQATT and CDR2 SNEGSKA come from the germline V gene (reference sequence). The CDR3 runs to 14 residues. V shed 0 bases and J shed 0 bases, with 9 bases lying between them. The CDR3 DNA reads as TGCAGTGCTAGAGATTGGGGTTTCTCCTACGAGCAGTACTTC. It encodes CSARDWGFSYEQYF.